These 22 T cell receptor beta chains share one sample of origin, sequenced in a study of T cell changes during pregnancy in multiple sclerosis. Libraries were prepared by immunoSEQ multiplex PCR; TCRdb keeps only in-frame clonotypes and omits some of them. The sample holds about 87,000 clones; around 93% are singletons and the top ten take more than 1.1%. This material consisted of peripheral blood, taken in the third trimester of pregnancy. The source is a female donor in good health, enrolled as a control in a pregnancy study.

The chain links TRBV7-9 to TRBJ1-3; D gene unclear. V lost 4 bases and J lost 0, with 22 bases in between. This CDR3 has 19 amino acids. Germline CDR1 and CDR2: SEHNR and FQNEAQ (reference sequence). The CDR3: CASSYRETTSQYSGNTIYF. As DNA, the CDR3 is TGTGCCAGCAGCTATCGGGAGACAACTAGCCAATACTCTGGAAACACCATATATTTT.

The J gene is TRBJ2-6, the V gene TRBV5-6; 9 bases are a match to TRBD2. With V trimmed by 4 bases and J by 0 bases, 5 bases remained unmatched. The length of the CDR3 is 17 residues. Germline V CDR1 and CDR2: SGHDT, YYEEEE. The CDR3 region has the DNA TGTGCCAGCAGCCTGGCGGGGGGGACCTCTGGGGCCAACGTCCTGACTTTC. This gives the protein CASSLAGGTSGANVLTF.

The rearrangement links TRBV5-8 to TRBJ2-3, with D uncertain. Per the germline V gene, CDR1 is SGHTS and CDR2 is YDEGEE. V lost 5 bases, J lost 0 bases, and 10 bases lay in between. There are 14 residues in the CDR3. CDR3 bases: TGTGCCAGCAGGGCAGAAGAAAGCACAGATACGCAGTATTTT. Translated: CASRAEESTDTQYF. Full variable domain (missing parts from reference TRBV5-8 and TRBJ2-3): EAGVTQSPTHLIKTRGQQATLRCSPISGHTSVYWYQQALGLGLQFLLWYDEGEERNRGNFPPRFSGRQFPNYSSELNVNALELEDSALYLCASRAEESTDTQYFGPGTRLTVL.

The J gene is TRBJ2-1, the V gene TRBV4-2; D gene ambiguous. There are 17 residues in the CDR3. Germline assignment: CDR1 LGHNA and CDR2 YNFKEQ. Trimming left V 0 bases short and J 8 bases short, with 20 bases between. In DNA form, the CDR3 reads TGTGCCAGCAGCCAAGATCAAAATAGCCTTGGTCTTCATGAGCAGTTCTTC. Translation gives CASSQDQNSLGLHEQFF.

V usage is TRBV29-1 and J usage is TRBJ2-7; possible D gene TRBD2, 6 bases. V dropped 3 bases and J dropped 3 bases, with 9 bases sitting between them. Germline V gene sequence: CDR1 SQVTM, CDR2 ANQGSEA. This CDR3 contains 12 residues. CDR3: CSVDKEGYEQYF. CDR3 nucleotides: TGCAGCGTTGACAAGGAGGGCTACGAGCAGTACTTC.

This rearrangement joins TRBV28 to TRBJ1-1; D remains unclear. V shed 5 bases and J shed 0 bases, with 7 bases lying between them. Germline CDR1 is MDHEN and CDR2 is SYDVKM. The CDR3 consists of 13 residues. This CDR3 reads CASSAGMNTEAFF. CDR3 coding DNA: TGTGCCAGCAGTGCGGGCATGAACACTGAAGCTTTCTTT.

The J gene is TRBJ2-7, the V gene TRBV9; 8 bases are a match to TRBD1. The germline V gene has CDR1 SGDLS and CDR2 YYNGEE. There are 13 residues in the CDR3. V trimming: 2 bases; J trimming: 4 bases; junction bases outside the gene matches: 2. CDR3 bases: TGTGCCAGCAGCGTCAGACAGGGGTACGAGCAGTACTTC. Amino acid sequence: CASSVRQGYEQYF. The full variable domain, its missing parts supplied by reference TRBV9 and TRBJ2-7, is DSGVTQTPKHLITATGQRVTLRCSPRSGDLSVYWYQQSLDQGLQFLIQYYNGEERAKGNILERFSAQQFPDLHSELNLSSLELGDSALYFCASSVRQGYEQYFGPGTRLTVT.

The chain has TRBV4-1 and TRBJ2-3; D is possibly TRBD2 (6 bases). V was trimmed by 0 bases and J by 1 base, leaving 8 bases between them. The length of the CDR3 is 15 residues. From germline, CDR1 is MGHRA and CDR2 YSYEKL. The CDR3 DNA reads TGCGCCAGCAGCCAAGATTGGAGGGGCACAGATACGCAGTATTTT. Translation: CASSQDWRGTDTQYF.

CDR3 nucleotide sequence: TGTGCCAGCAGCTCACTAGCGTGGAATACGCAGTATTTT. Translation: CASSSLAWNTQYF. The rearrangement joins TRBV5-6 to TRBJ2-3, with TRBD2 matching over 7 bases. CDR1 is SGHDT, CDR2 YYEEEE, per germline. The CDR3 has 13 amino acids. J was trimmed by 7 bases and V by 3 bases; bases with no gene match: 5.

The chain uses TRBV5-1 and TRBJ2-7, with 9 bases lining up with TRBD1. CDR3 length equals 15 residues. Trimming cost V 0 bases and J 3 bases; bases outside gene matches: 4. CDR1 and CDR2 (germline): SGHRS, YFSETQ. The CDR3 protein is CASSLVGTGNYEQYF. In DNA form, the CDR3 reads TGCGCCAGCAGCTTGGTCGGGACAGGGAACTACGAGCAGTACTTC.

The chain has TRBV7-9 and TRBJ2-3; a weak D match, TRBD2 (5 bases). V was shortened by 0 bases and J by 4 bases, with 11 bases between the two germline ends. CDR1 and CDR2 (germline): SEHNR, FQNEAQ (reference sequence). CDR3 length: 15 residues. For the CDR3, the DNA is TGTGCCAGCAGCTTAGCGGGAGAGCATTCAGATACGCAGTATTTT. Translating it yields CASSLAGEHSDTQYF.

The table lists this clone with a few counts. The chain recombines TRBV6-1 with TRBJ1-5; maybe TRBD1 (5 bases). Germline CDR1 is MNHNS and CDR2 is SASEGT. Deletions cut 6 bases from V and 0 bases from J, with 9 bases between. This CDR3 is built from 14 residues. As DNA, the CDR3 is TGTGCCAGCAGAATACAGGATAGCAATCAGCCCCAGCATTTT. Translated: CASRIQDSNQPQHF.

This chain uses TRBV28 with TRBJ1-3; 7 bases match TRBD1. The CDR3 extends over 15 amino acids. V gave up 5 bases and J gave up 4 bases; unmatched junction bases: 8. CDR1 is MDHEN, CDR2 SYDVKM, per germline. The CDR3 DNA sequence: TGTGCCAGCAGTCCAAGACAGGGAGGAGGAAACACCATATATTTT. This codes for CASSPRQGGGNTIYF.

This chain uses TRBV4-1 with TRBJ1-2; D might be TRBD1 (5 bases). Trimming took 0 bases from V and 6 from J, leaving 17 bases between them. This CDR3 is built from 16 residues. The germline CDR1 and CDR2 sequences are MGHRA and YSYEKL. The CDR3 reads CASSQELRLGVDGYTF. CDR3 in DNA: TGCGCCAGCAGCCAAGAACTCAGGTTAGGGGTAGATGGCTACACCTTC.

The chain recombines TRBV5-1 with TRBJ2-1, with TRBD2 matching 10 bases. The CDR3 covers 19 residues. The V segment lost 2 bases and the J segment 5 bases; nucleotides outside the gene matches: 16. From germline, CDR1 is SGHRS and CDR2 YFSETQ. CDR3 amino acids: CASSFIDKESGRVNNEQFF. CDR3 DNA sequence: TGCGCCAGCAGCTTTATAGATAAAGAAAGCGGGAGGGTAAACAATGAGCAGTTCTTC.

In DNA form, the CDR3 reads TGCGCCAGCAGCCGGGGTGGAACAGGGGGAGAGACCCAGTACTTC. Translating gives CASSRGGTGGETQYF. This sequence joins TRBV5-1 and TRBJ2-5, with 8 bases that match TRBD1. Germline loops: CDR1 SGHRS, CDR2 YFSETQ. CDR3 length: 15 residues. The J segment lost 4 bases and the V segment lost 4 bases, leaving 9 bases of the junction unmatched.

The V call is TRBV30, the J call TRBJ2-7; maybe TRBD2 (6 bases). Looked up from germline, CDR1 is GTSNPN and CDR2 is SVGIG (reference sequence). V was trimmed by 3 bases and J by 7 bases, leaving 16 bases between them. This CDR3 contains 13 residues. CDR3 nucleotides: TGTGCCTGGAGCGGGGGTAGCGGAAGGGAGCAGTACTTC. Its translation: CAWSGGSGREQYF.

V is TRBV7-6 and J is TRBJ2-1; 8 bases are a match to TRBD1. In germline, CDR1 is SGHVS, CDR2 FNYEAQ. CDR3 length: 13 amino acids. Trimming took 3 bases from V and 9 from J; bases not matched to a gene: 4. CDR3 bases: TGTGCCAGCAGCTTTCAGGGGGCGTCTGAGCAGTTCTTC. Translation: CASSFQGASEQFF.

CDR3 DNA sequence: TGTGCCAGCAGCGTAGTCTTTTTGGGTTCCCAGGTGATAGTAGAGACCCAGTACTTC. Its translation is CASSVVFLGSQVIVETQYF. The chain couples TRBV9 to TRBJ2-5; D unresolved. Trimming shortened V by 0 bases and J by 4 bases, and 25 bases separated the two germline ends. The length of the CDR3 is 19 residues. Germline V CDR1 and CDR2: SGDLS, YYNGEE.

The chain joins TRBV28 to TRBJ2-7; 12 bases map to TRBD2. The V gene's germline CDR1 is MDHEN and CDR2 SYDVKM. V lost 5 bases to trimming and J lost 5 bases; unmatched junction nucleotides: 7. The CDR3 runs to 15 residues. CDR3 in DNA: TGTGCCAGCAGTCAGACTAGCGGGAGTTTTGACGAGCAGTACTTC. This codes for CASSQTSGSFDEQYF. The full variable domain, its missing parts supplied by reference TRBV28 and TRBJ2-7, is DVKVTQSSRYLVKRTGEKVFLECVQDMDHENMFWYRQDPGLGLRLIYFSYDVKMKEKGDIPEGYSVSREKKERFSLILESASTNQTSMYLCASSQTSGSFDEQYFGPGTRLTVT.

This clone came up once. The chain carries TRBV29-1 and TRBJ2-3; 9 nucleotides align to TRBD2. J lost 4 bases, V lost 1 base, and 6 bases had no gene match. The CDR3 loop spans 15 amino acids. Looked up from germline, CDR1 is SQVTM and CDR2 is ANQGSEA. CDR3: CSVEGAGGVPDTQYF. The CDR3 DNA is TGCAGCGTTGAAGGGGCGGGAGGGGTCCCAGATACGCAGTATTTT.

This clone appeared a single time. The chain combines TRBV30 with TRBJ2-1; TRBD2 matches at 9 bases. The V segment lost 2 bases and the J segment 1 base; nucleotides outside the gene matches: 9. CDR3 size: 17 residues. Per germline, CDR1 GTSNPN and CDR2 SVGIG (reference sequence). The CDR3 region is CAWSLTGTSPSYNEQFF. The CDR3 nucleotides read TGTGCCTGGAGTTTGACCGGGACTAGCCCTTCCTACAATGAGCAGTTCTTC.